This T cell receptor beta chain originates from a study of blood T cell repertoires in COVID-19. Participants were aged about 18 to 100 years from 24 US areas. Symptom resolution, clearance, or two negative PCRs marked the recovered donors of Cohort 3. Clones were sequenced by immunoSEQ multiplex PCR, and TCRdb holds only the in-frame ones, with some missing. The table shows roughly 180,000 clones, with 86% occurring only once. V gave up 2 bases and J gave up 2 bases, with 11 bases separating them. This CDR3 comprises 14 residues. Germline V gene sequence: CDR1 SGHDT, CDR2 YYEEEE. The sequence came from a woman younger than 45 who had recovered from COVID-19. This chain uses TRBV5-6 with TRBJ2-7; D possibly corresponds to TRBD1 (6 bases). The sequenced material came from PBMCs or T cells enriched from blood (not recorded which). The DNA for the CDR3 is TGTGCCAGCAGCTTATCAGCAGGGGCCTACGAGCAGTACTTC. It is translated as CASSLSAGAYEQYF. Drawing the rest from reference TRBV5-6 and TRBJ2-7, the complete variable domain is DAGVTQSPTHLIKTRGQQVTLRCSPKSGHDTVSWYQQALGQGPQFIFQYYEEEERQRGNFPDRFSGHQFPNYSSELNVNALLLGDSALYLCASSLSAGAYEQYFGPGTRLTVT.